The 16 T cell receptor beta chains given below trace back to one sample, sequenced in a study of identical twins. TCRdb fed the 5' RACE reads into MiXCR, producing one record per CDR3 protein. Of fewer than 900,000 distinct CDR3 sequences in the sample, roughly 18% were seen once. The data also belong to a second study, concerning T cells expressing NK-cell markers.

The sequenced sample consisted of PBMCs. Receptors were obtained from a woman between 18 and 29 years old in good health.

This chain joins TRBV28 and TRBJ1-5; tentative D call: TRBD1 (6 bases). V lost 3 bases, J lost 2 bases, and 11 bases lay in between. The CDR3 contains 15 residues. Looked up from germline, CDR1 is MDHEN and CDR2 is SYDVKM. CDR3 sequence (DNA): TGTGCCAGCAGTTTCGCGGGACAACGCAATCAGCCCCAGCATTTT. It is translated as CASSFAGQRNQPQHF.

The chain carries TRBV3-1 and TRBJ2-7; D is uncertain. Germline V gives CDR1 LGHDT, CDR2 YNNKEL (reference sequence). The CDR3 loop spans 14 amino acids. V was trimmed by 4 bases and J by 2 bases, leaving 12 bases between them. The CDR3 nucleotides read TGTGCCAGCAGCCTCCATGGGCCCGCCTACGAGCAGTACTTC. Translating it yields CASSLHGPAYEQYF.

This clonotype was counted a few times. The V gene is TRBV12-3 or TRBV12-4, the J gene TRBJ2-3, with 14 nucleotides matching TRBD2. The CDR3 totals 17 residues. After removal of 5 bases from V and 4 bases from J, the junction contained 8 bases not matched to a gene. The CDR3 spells CASSPRTSGRRADTQYF. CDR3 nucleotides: TGTGCCAGCAGTCCGAGGACTAGCGGGAGGAGGGCAGATACGCAGTATTTT.

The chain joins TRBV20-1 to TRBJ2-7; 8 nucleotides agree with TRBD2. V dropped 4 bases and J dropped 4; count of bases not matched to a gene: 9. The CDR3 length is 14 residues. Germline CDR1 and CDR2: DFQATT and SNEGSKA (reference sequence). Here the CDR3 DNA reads TGCAGTGCTATTTATGCGGGAGGCCCTTACGAGCAGTACTTC. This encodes CSAIYAGGPYEQYF.

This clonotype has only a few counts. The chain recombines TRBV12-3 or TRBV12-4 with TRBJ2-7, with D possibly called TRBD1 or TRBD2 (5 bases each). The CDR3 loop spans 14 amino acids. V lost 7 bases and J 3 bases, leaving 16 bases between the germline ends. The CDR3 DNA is TGTGCCAGCACAGCAGGGACCGGCCTCTACGAGCAGTACTTC. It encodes CASTAGTGLYEQYF.

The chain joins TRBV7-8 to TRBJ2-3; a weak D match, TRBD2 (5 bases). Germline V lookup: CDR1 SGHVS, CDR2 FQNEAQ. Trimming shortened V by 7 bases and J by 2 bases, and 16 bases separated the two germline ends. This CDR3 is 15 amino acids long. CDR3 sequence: CASIPSGGFTDTQYF. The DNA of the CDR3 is TGTGCCAGCATCCCCTCCGGCGGGTTCACAGATACGCAGTATTTT.

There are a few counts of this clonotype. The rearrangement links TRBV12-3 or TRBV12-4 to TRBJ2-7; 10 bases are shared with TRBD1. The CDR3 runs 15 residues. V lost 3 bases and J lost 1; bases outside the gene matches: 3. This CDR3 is CASSFRQGASYEQYF. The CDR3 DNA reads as TGTGCCAGCAGTTTCAGACAGGGGGCATCCTACGAGCAGTACTTC.

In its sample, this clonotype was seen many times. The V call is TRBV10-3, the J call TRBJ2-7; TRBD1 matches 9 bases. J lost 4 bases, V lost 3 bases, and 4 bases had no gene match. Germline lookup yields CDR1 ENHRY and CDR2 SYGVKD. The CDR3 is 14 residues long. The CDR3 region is CAISDSGTGYEQYF. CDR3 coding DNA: TGTGCCATCAGTGACTCCGGGACAGGGTACGAGCAGTACTTC.

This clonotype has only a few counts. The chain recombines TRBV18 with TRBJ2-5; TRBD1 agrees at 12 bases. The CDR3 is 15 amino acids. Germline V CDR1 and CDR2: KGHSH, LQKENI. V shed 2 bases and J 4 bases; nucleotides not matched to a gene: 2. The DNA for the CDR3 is TGTGCCAGCTCACCAGGGACAGGGGGCAGAGAGACCCAGTACTTC. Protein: CASSPGTGGRETQYF. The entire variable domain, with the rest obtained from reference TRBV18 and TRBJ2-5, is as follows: NAGVMQNPRHLVRRRGQEARLRCSPMKGHSHVYWYRQLPEEGLKFMVYLQKENIIDESGMPKERFSAEFPKEGPSILRIQQVVRGDSAAYFCASSPGTGGRETQYFGPGTRLLVL.

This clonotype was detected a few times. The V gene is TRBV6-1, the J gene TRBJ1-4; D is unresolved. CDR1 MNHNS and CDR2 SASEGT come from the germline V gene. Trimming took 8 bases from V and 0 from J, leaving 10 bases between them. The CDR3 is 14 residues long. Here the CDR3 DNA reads TGTGCCAGCCGGCGAATCTCAACTAATGAAAAACTGTTTTTT. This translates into CASRRISTNEKLFF.

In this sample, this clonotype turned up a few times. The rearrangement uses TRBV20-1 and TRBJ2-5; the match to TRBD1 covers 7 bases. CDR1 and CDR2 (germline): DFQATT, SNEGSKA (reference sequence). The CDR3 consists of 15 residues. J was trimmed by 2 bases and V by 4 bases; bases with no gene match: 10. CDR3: CSAKRTGDWQETQYF. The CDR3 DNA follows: TGCAGTGCTAAGCGAACAGGGGATTGGCAAGAGACCCAGTACTTC.

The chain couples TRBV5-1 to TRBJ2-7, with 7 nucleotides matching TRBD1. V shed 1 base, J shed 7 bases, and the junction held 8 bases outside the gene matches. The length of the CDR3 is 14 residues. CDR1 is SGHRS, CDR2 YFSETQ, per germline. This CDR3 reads CASSLKGTAPEQYF. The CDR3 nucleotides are TGCGCCAGCAGCTTGAAGGGGACAGCACCTGAGCAGTACTTC.

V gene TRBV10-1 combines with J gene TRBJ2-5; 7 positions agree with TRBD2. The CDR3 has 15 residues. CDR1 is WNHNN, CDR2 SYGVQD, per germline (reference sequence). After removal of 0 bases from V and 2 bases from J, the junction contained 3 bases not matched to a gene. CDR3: CASSESLGGQETQYF. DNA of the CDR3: TGCGCCAGCAGTGAGTCCCTCGGGGGGCAAGAGACCCAGTACTTC.

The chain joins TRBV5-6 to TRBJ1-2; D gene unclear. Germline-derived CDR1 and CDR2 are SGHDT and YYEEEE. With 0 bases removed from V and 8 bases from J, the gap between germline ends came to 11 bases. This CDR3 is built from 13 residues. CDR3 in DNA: TGTGCCAGCAGCTTGGGAGGTCCCGGGGGCTACACCTTC. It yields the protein CASSLGGPGGYTF. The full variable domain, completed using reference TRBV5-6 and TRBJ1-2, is DAGVTQSPTHLIKTRGQQVTLRCSPKSGHDTVSWYQQALGQGPQFIFQYYEEEERQRGNFPDRFSGHQFPNYSSELNVNALLLGDSALYLCASSLGGPGGYTFGSGTRLTVV.

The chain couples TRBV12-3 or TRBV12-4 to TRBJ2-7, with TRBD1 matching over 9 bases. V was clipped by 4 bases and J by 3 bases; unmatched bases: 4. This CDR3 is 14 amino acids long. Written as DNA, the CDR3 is TGTGCCAGCAGTTACGGACAGGGGTTCTACGAGCAGTACTTC. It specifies CASSYGQGFYEQYF.

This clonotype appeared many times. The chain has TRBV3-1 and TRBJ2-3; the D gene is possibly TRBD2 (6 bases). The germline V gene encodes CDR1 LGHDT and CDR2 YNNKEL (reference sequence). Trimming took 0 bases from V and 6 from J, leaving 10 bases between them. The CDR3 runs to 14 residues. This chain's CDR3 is CASSQDLGTDTQYF. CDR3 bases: TGTGCCAGCAGCCAAGATCTGGGGACTGATACGCAGTATTTT.